A single sample gave rise to the 9 T cell receptor beta chains below, sequenced in a study of blood T cell repertoires in COVID-19. The assay was immunoSEQ multiplex PCR, and TCRdb's table has in-frame clones only and misses some. The sample carries about 170,000 clones, 86% recorded once. Sample: peripheral blood. These receptors all come from a woman aged 60-75 years with COVID-19, enrolled during active disease.

The chain links TRBV7-2 to TRBJ2-7, with D possibly TRBD2 on 6 matching bases. Germline V gives CDR1 SGHTA, CDR2 FQGNSA. The CDR3 is 14 amino acids. Trimming stripped 0 bases from V and 5 bases from J, with 11 bases between. CDR3 amino acids: CASSLAGGRNEQYF. The CDR3 nucleotides read TGTGCCAGCAGCTTAGCTGGGGGGAGAAACGAGCAGTACTTC. The entire variable domain, with the rest obtained from reference TRBV7-2 and TRBJ2-7, is as follows: GAGVSQSPSNKVTEKGKDVELRCDPISGHTALYWYRQSLGQGLEFLIYFQGNSAPDKSGLPSDRFSAERTGGSVSTLTIQRTQQEDSAVYLCASSLAGGRNEQYFGPGTRLTVT.

This clone was recorded only once. This rearrangement joins TRBV12-2 to TRBJ1-2; the table assigns TRBD1, which was not confirmed against the DNA. TRBV12-2 is given as a pseudogene. The CDR3 contains 15 residues. This chain's CDR3 is CASRPRDRGFYGYTF. In DNA form, the CDR3 reads TGTGCAAGTCGCCCTAGAGATAGGGGGTTCTATGGCTACACCTTC.

The genes are TRBV24-1 and TRBJ2-1, with TRBD2 identical over 14 bases. The CDR3 runs to 19 residues. The ends lost 4 bases at V and 0 bases at J; junction bases unmatched: 7. The germline gives CDR1 KGHDR, CDR2 SFDVKD. This chain's CDR3 is CATSDSGLAGGSSYNEQFF. The CDR3 nucleotides read TGTGCCACCAGTGACTCCGGACTAGCGGGAGGCAGCTCCTACAATGAGCAGTTCTTC.

This chain connects TRBV4-2 to TRBJ1-4; 7 positions match TRBD1. CDR3 length: 17 amino acids. V was pared by 0 bases and J by 8 bases, with 12 bases of the junction left unmatched. The V gene's germline CDR1 is LGHNA and CDR2 YNFKEQ. The CDR3 loop reads CASSQDAPQGRKEKLFF. CDR3 DNA sequence: TGTGCCAGCAGCCAAGATGCCCCACAGGGGAGAAAGGAAAAACTGTTTTTT.

The chain carries TRBV19 and TRBJ1-1, with D possibly TRBD1 on 6 matching bases. Germline CDR1 reads LNHDA; CDR2 reads SQIVND (reference sequence). The V end lost 5 bases, the J end lost 1 base, and 14 bases lay between the germline ends. The CDR3 spans 15 residues. CDR3 sequence (DNA): TGTGCCAGTAGTCAGGGGTTTTTGGGGAACACTGAAGCTTTCTTT. Protein: CASSQGFLGNTEAFF.

A few counts support this clone. The chain has TRBV2 and TRBJ1-5, with unresolved D. Trimming took off 0 bases at V and 4 bases at J, with 22 bases between the two ends. In germline, CDR1 is SNHLY, CDR2 FYNNEI. This CDR3 contains 19 residues. Here the CDR3 DNA reads TGTGCCAGCAGTGAAGCGCTTGGAGGTTGGACCCAATCTAATCAGCCCCAGCATTTT. The encoded protein is CASSEALGGWTQSNQPQHF.

The chain uses TRBV19 and TRBJ1-5, with unresolved D. V shed 5 bases and J shed 1 base, with 12 bases lying between them. CDR1 LNHDA and CDR2 SQIVND come from the germline V gene (reference sequence). CDR3 length: 15 residues. The CDR3 loop reads CASSPTGLSNQPQHF. In DNA form, the CDR3 reads TGTGCCAGTAGTCCGACTGGATTGAGCAATCAGCCCCAGCATTTT.

The gene calls are TRBV28 and TRBJ2-7, with D possibly TRBD1 on 5 matching bases. V was clipped by 2 bases and J by 0 bases, with 8 bases between them. This CDR3 has 14 amino acids. The germline gives CDR1 MDHEN, CDR2 SYDVKM. CDR3: CASSLVQGSYEQYF. CDR3 sequence (DNA): TGTGCCAGCAGTTTAGTGCAGGGCTCCTACGAGCAGTACTTC.

The chain carries TRBV27 and TRBJ1-5, with D unclear. Germline V CDR1 and CDR2: MNHEY, SMNVEV (reference sequence). V was pared by 3 bases and J by 6 bases, with 12 bases between. The CDR3 length is 14 residues. CDR3 loop: CASSFRFVGQPQHF. For the CDR3, the DNA is TGTGCCAGCAGTTTCAGGTTCGTGGGTCAGCCCCAGCATTTT.